The rows below give T cell receptor beta chains drawn from one sample of a study of T-cell memory formation after mild COVID-19. MiXCR, run by TCRdb on the 5' RACE reads, gives a single entry per CDR3 protein. The sample has roughly 150,000 distinct CDR3 sequences, 20% to 25% seen once; the top ten hold approximately 25%. The sample was PBMCs or a T cell subset sorted from them (not recorded which). Every receptor here comes from an adult woman who had mild COVID-19 (a few samples of this study predate the infection). Cell type and time point are not known. Each CDR3 is given with its conserved first and last residue. D genes are given only for firm matches. Only some rows state a clone size, as once, few, many or a class for expanded clones.

- TRBJ2-3 TRBV4-1 - TGCGCCAGCAGCCAAGAAGGCGGGGGCTACACAGATACGCAGTATTTT CASSQEGGGYTDTQYF
few TRBJ1-1 TRBV30 - TGTGCCTGGAGTGTAGGGGACCCGAACACTGAAGCTTTCTTT CAWSVGDPNTEAFF
few TRBJ2-7 TRBV5-4 TRBD2 TGTGCCAGCAGCTCCCCGGGACTAGGCCTTCATGAATACGAGCAGTACTTC CASSSPGLGLHEYEQYF
- TRBJ2-3 TRBV7-9 - TGTGCCAGCAGCTTCCCAGAAATGGGCACAGATACGCAGTATTTT CASSFPEMGTDTQYF
- TRBJ1-4 TRBV6-2/TRBV6-3 - TGTGCCAGCAGTCCTACAGTCGCAGGTGAAAAACTGTTTTTT CASSPTVAGEKLFF
- TRBJ2-3 TRBV5-5 - TGTGCCAGCATTACGGCTAGGACTGAGATTAGCACAGATACGCAGTATTTT CASITARTEISTDTQYF
few TRBJ2-3 TRBV5-1 - TGCGCCAGCAACCCGGGGGGCATAGATACGCAGTATTTT CASNPGGIDTQYF
many TRBJ2-7 TRBV7-6 TRBD1 TGTGCCAGCAGCTTAGGGACAGGGCTCTACGAGCAGTACTTC CASSLGTGLYEQYF
- TRBJ2-7 TRBV5-6 TRBD1 TGTGCCAGCAGCTCGGGACAGGCCAACTACGAGCAGTACTTC CASSSGQANYEQYF
many TRBJ2-7 TRBV11-2 - TGTGCCAGCAGCTTAGTCTTCAGCGAGCAGTACTTC CASSLVFSEQYF
- TRBJ2-1 TRBV9 TRBD2 TGTGCCAGCAGCGTAGGTAGCGGGGGGGTCTATGAGCAGTTCTTC CASSVGSGGVYEQFF
few TRBJ1-2 TRBV6-8 - TGTGCCAGCAGTTACAAACCGGGAGGCTACACCTTC CASSYKPGGYTF
- TRBJ1-2 TRBV6-6 - TGTGCCAGCAAATCACCTGGGTTCTATGGCTACACCTTC CASKSPGFYGYTF
few TRBJ2-7 TRBV6-6 - TGTGCCAGCAGTTCGGGTCGCTCCGAGCAGTACTTC CASSSGRSEQYF
few TRBJ2-7 TRBV11-2 - TGTGCCAGCAGCTTAGAGGGACTGCGCTTCAGAGAGGAGCAGTACTTC CASSLEGLRFREEQYF
few TRBJ2-7 TRBV29-1 - TGCAGCGTTGGGGAGGGGGGGCTGTACGAGCAGTACTTC CSVGEGGLYEQYF
- TRBJ2-7 TRBV7-9 - TGTGCCAGCAGACCCGCTAGGGGAAACGAGCAGTACTTC CASRPARGNEQYF
- TRBJ2-7 TRBV7-6 - TGTGCCAGCAGCTTAGGTCTGGGACCCTCCTACGAGCAGTACTTC CASSLGLGPSYEQYF
few TRBJ2-7 TRBV12-3/TRBV12-4 - TGTGCCAGCAGTTTGATGGGCAGAGACTACGAGCAGTACTTC CASSLMGRDYEQYF
- TRBJ2-7 TRBV29-1 TRBD2 TGCAGCGTCACTACCCTAGCGGGGCACTACGAGCAGTACTTC CSVTTLAGHYEQYF
- TRBJ2-7 TRBV20-1 - TGCAGTGCTAGCGGCGTCAGGGACTACGAGCAGTACTTC CSASGVRDYEQYF
- TRBJ1-4 TRBV7-9 TRBD1 TGTGCCAGCAGCTTACCGAGGGACAGGGCCCATGAAAAACTGTTTTTT CASSLPRDRAHEKLFF
- TRBJ1-1 TRBV9 TRBD1 TGTGCCAGCAGCGGCCAGGGACAGGGAGTTTTCTTT CASSGQGQGVFF
few TRBJ1-2 TRBV13 - TGTGCCAGCAGCACCCCGGACCGGGGGAAGGATGGCTACACCTTC CASSTPDRGKDGYTF
- TRBJ1-6 TRBV9 - TGTGCCAGCAGCGGTTCACAGAGCTCCTATAATTCACCCCTCCACTTT CASSGSQSSYNSPLHF
few TRBJ1-1 TRBV5-1 TRBD1 TGCGCCAGCAGCTTACAGGGGGCTAACACTGAAGCTTTCTTT CASSLQGANTEAFF
once TRBJ2-1 TRBV3-2 - TGTGCCAGCAGCCAAGCCGGGACTAGCGTGTACAATGAGCAGTTCTTC CASSQAGTSVYNEQFF
few TRBJ2-7 TRBV7-9 - TGTGCCAGCAGTCCCGGGAAGGGGGGGTACGAGCAGTACTTC CASSPGKGGYEQYF
- TRBJ1-5 TRBV7-9 TRBD1 TGTGCCAGCAGCTCCCCGGGACAGGGTACCCAGCCCCAGCATTTT CASSSPGQGTQPQHF
few TRBJ2-5 TRBV5-6 - TGTGCCAGCAGCTTGGAAGGGTTAGAGACCCAGTACTTC CASSLEGLETQYF
few TRBJ2-7 TRBV5-1 - TGCGCCAGCAGCTGGACAGTCTCCTACGAGCAGTACTTC CASSWTVSYEQYF
many TRBJ2-1 TRBV20-1 - TGCAGTGCTAGGTCCCTTTGGTCCTACAATGAGCAGTTCTTC CSARSLWSYNEQFF
- TRBJ1-5 TRBV5-4 - TGTGCCAGCAGCCCCCGGGAATTCAATCAGCCCCAGCATTTT CASSPREFNQPQHF
few TRBJ2-2 TRBV4-3 TRBD2 TGCGCCAGCAGCCAATACTTGGTGTCTAGCGGGAAGCACAGCGGGGAGCTGTTTTTT CASSQYLVSSGKHSGELFF
- TRBJ1-2 TRBV7-8 - TGTGCCAGCAGCCCCGGGGGGGTGGGAGATGGCTACACCTTC CASSPGGVGDGYTF
once TRBJ2-1 TRBV7-9 - TGTGCCAGCAGCCCGCAGAGGGTGGGCTCCTACAATGAGCAGTTCTTC CASSPQRVGSYNEQFF
few TRBJ1-5 TRBV15 - TGTGCCACCAGCAGAGAGAGTCAGCCCCAGCATTTT CATSRESQPQHF
- TRBJ1-5 TRBV19 - TGTGCCAGTAACTCCGGTCCCGTATACAATCAGCCCCAGCATTTT CASNSGPVYNQPQHF
- TRBJ2-2 TRBV2 - TGTGCCAGCAGGGGACACGGCCGTCCGGGGGAGCTGTTTTTT CASRGHGRPGELFF
few TRBJ1-5 TRBV2 TRBD1 TGTGCCAGCACCGAGGACAGGGCGGAGAATCAGCCCCAGCATTTT CASTEDRAENQPQHF
- TRBJ2-7 TRBV12-3/TRBV12-4 - TGTGCCAGCAGCCTAGTGCGGGGGCCGTCCTACGAGCAGTACTTC CASSLVRGPSYEQYF
- TRBJ1-4 TRBV29-1 - TGCAGCGTCCGGGCCGAGGGGGGGATGCTGTTTTTT CSVRAEGGMLFF
- TRBJ2-1 TRBV5-1 - TGCGCCAGCAGCTCCGGACCTGAGGTGGAGCAGTTCTTC CASSSGPEVEQFF
- TRBJ2-3 TRBV29-1 TRBD2 TGCAGCGTCGATGGACTAGCGGGAGAAGGTATTGGCACAGATACGCAGTATTTT CSVDGLAGEGIGTDTQYF
- TRBJ2-1 TRBV5-5 - TGTGCCAGCAGCGCCACGATGGGTGAGCAGTTCTTC CASSATMGEQFF
- TRBJ2-7 TRBV30 TRBD1 TGTGCCTGGAGCGACGGACAGGGTTCAAGCTATGGGCAGTACTTC CAWSDGQGSSYGQYF
- TRBJ2-7 TRBV7-9 - TGTGCCAGCAGCTTCGGTCCTAACGAGCAGTACTTC CASSFGPNEQYF
few TRBJ2-2 TRBV2 - TGTGCCAGCAGTGACCGAGGGGCCGGGGAGCTGTTTTTT CASSDRGAGELFF
- TRBJ2-7 TRBV5-5 - TGTGCCAGCAGCTTCGGAGCGGGCCCCTACGAGCAGTACTTC CASSFGAGPYEQYF
few TRBJ2-6 TRBV6-5 - TGTGCCAGCAGTGAGGGTCACGGGGCCAACGTCCTGACTTTC CASSEGHGANVLTF
few TRBJ2-3 TRBV5-1 - TGCGCCAGCAGCTTGGATGGGGGCACAGATACGCAGTATTTT CASSLDGGTDTQYF
few TRBJ2-7 TRBV15 - TGTGCCACCAGCAGAGAACAGGAGACGAACTACGAGCAGTACTTC CATSREQETNYEQYF
once TRBJ2-2 TRBV7-6 - TGTGCCAGCAGCTTAGGGGGTTCCACCGGGGAGCTGTTTTTT CASSLGGSTGELFF
few TRBJ1-1 TRBV3-1 TRBD1 TGTGCCAGCAGTCGGACAGGAGGACTGAACACTGAAGCTTTCTTT CASSRTGGLNTEAFF
- TRBJ2-2 TRBV11-3 - TGTGCCAGCAGCTTAGAATGGCTCACAGAGACCGGGGAGCTGTTTTTT CASSLEWLTETGELFF
few TRBJ2-7 TRBV5-5 - TGTGCCAGCAGCTTGGTAGGGTACTCCTACGAGCAGTACTTC CASSLVGYSYEQYF
few TRBJ2-6 TRBV7-3 - TGTGCCAGCGGACCTGGGGCCAACGTCCTGACTTTC CASGPGANVLTF
- TRBJ2-1 TRBV20-1 - TGCAGTGCGCCTAAGGGGTCAGAGCAGTTCTTC CSAPKGSEQFF